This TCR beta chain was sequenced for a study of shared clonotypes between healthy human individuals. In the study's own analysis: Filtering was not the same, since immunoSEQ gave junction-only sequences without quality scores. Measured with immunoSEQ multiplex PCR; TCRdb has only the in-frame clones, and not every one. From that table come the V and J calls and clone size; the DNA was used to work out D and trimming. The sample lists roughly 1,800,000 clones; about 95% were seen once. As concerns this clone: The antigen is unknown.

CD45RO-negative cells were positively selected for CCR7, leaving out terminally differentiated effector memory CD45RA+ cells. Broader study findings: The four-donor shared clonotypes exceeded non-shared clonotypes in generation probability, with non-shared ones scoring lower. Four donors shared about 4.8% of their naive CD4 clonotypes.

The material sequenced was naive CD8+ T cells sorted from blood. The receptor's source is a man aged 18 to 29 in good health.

The CDR3 DNA sequence: TGTGCCAGCAGTACCGGACAGGGGGGATATCAGCCCCAGCATTTT. Translation gives CASSTGQGGYQPQHF. This chain uses TRBV28 with TRBJ1-5; 10 bases are shared with TRBD1. Germline V CDR1 and CDR2: MDHEN, SYDVKM. CDR3 length equals 15 residues. V lost 5 bases, J lost 5 bases, and 6 bases stayed unmatched.